This TCR beta chain was obtained from a study of cytomegalovirus exposure and HLA in healthy donors. Overall study results and limits: Listed as cytomegalovirus-associated were 164 TCR beta chains. It was found in a later analysis that first-cohort TCR clusters tended to co-occur in the 120 validation repertoires.

This clone was seen once. Its specificity is not known. Assay: immunoSEQ multiplex PCR; the TCRdb copy retains only in-frame clones and omits some. This sample has some 67,000 clones, with approximately 94% found just once. This CDR3 is built from 12 residues. Looked up from germline, CDR1 is SQVTM and CDR2 is ANQGSEA. V lost 7 bases to trimming and J lost 4 bases, with 13 bases between them. The sequencing input was PBMCs. The origin of this receptor is a woman aged 18-29 years in good health and CMV-seronegative. V and J are TRBV29-1 and TRBJ1-1; possible D gene TRBD1, 6 bases. CDR3: CSALQGGTEAFF. DNA for the CDR3: TGCAGCGCTCTACAGGGTGGCACTGAAGCTTTCTTT.